The 12 T cell receptor beta chains below were found in one sample sequenced in a study of post-analysis software for immune sequencing data. Broader study findings: Roughly five TRBV segments, including TRBV5-6, TRBV5-1 and TRBV20-1, were more frequent in patients than controls.

These TCRs' antigens remain unknown. The library was made from cDNA and included unique molecular identifiers. TCRdb independently ran MiXCR on the PCR reads; one entry per CDR3 protein. The table shows some 800,000 distinct CDR3 sequences, with more than 45% occurring only once. The sequencing sample was made of blood. Source of these receptors: a girl aged 10-17 years with multiple sclerosis.

The CDR3 loop is CASSRNRPGDSPLHF. The CDR3 DNA sequence: TGTGCCAGCAGCCGCAACAGGCCTGGGGATTCACCCCTCCACTTT. The genes are TRBV7-2 and TRBJ1-6; D may be TRBD1 (5 bases). Trimming pared 5 bases from V and 8 bases from J, leaving 16 bases between. Germline values: CDR1 SGHTA, CDR2 FQGNSA. The CDR3 length is 15 residues.

The chain is built from TRBV27 and TRBJ1-1, with D hard to call. The V gene's germline CDR1 is MNHEY and CDR2 SMNVEV (reference sequence). The CDR3 has 16 residues. V shed 6 bases and J shed 3 bases, with 20 bases lying between them. The CDR3 region is CASSLRTSPGYTEAFF. CDR3 sequence (DNA): TGTGCCAGCAGCCTCCGGACCAGCCCGGGGTACACTGAAGCTTTCTTT.

The rearrangement uses TRBV5-1 and TRBJ1-4; the D is unclear. V was shortened by 4 bases and J by 7 bases, with 8 bases between the two germline ends. This CDR3 is built from 12 residues. The germline CDR1 and CDR2 sequences are SGHRS and YFSETQ. CDR3 in amino acids: CASSPGSEKLFF. The CDR3, as DNA: TGCGCCAGCAGCCCCGGCAGTGAAAAACTGTTTTTT.

The CDR3 region is CATHRGPDDEAFF. CDR3 in DNA: TGTGCCACCCACAGGGGGCCCGATGATGAAGCTTTCTTT. The chain has TRBV27 and TRBJ1-1; 9 bases agree with TRBD1. The V segment lost 10 bases and the J segment 7 bases; nucleotides outside the gene matches: 10. Germline V gives CDR1 MNHEY, CDR2 SMNVEV (reference sequence). The CDR3 runs 13 residues.

The V and J genes are TRBV5-5 and TRBJ2-7; no reliable D call. The CDR3 contains 13 residues. Trimming pared 1 base from V and 3 bases from J, leaving 8 bases between. Per the germline V gene, CDR1 is SGHKS and CDR2 is YYEKEE (reference sequence). CDR3 sequence: CASSLLQSYEQYF. In DNA, the CDR3 is TGTGCCAGCAGCTTGCTCCAGAGCTACGAGCAGTACTTC.

The rearrangement uses TRBV12-3 or TRBV12-4 and TRBJ1-2, with a possible D match to TRBD1 (5 bases). V lost 5 bases and J 3 bases, leaving 7 bases between the germline ends. The CDR3 runs to 12 residues. The chain's CDR3 is CASSRDHYGYTF. The CDR3 coding sequence is TGTGCCAGCAGTAGGGACCACTATGGCTACACCTTC.

This chain connects TRBV28 to TRBJ2-2; 8 bases line up with TRBD2. Germline CDR1 reads MDHEN; CDR2 reads SYDVKM. J was trimmed by 4 bases and V by 10 bases; bases with no gene match: 8. The CDR3 is made up of 14 amino acids. The DNA of the CDR3 is TGTGCCACCGAAACGCGGGAGGCCACCGGGGAGCTGTTTTTT. Its protein product is CATETREATGELFF. Complete variable domain (other parts from reference TRBV28 and TRBJ2-2): DVKVTQSSRYLVKRTGEKVFLECVQDMDHENMFWYRQDPGLGLRLIYFSYDVKMKEKGDIPEGYSVSREKKERFSLILESASTNQTSMYLCATETREATGELFFGEGSRLTVL.

This rearrangement joins TRBV6-6 to TRBJ1-1; D ambiguous. The germline V gene encodes CDR1 MNHNY and CDR2 SVGAGI (reference sequence). This CDR3 is 13 amino acids long. V was clipped by 2 bases and J by 1 base, with 5 bases between them. The CDR3, as DNA: TGTGCCAGCAGTTACAGGCCGAACACTGAAGCTTTCTTT. It encodes CASSYRPNTEAFF.

The CDR3 region is CASSLRGSPNQPQHF. The CDR3 DNA reads TGTGCCAGCAGTTTGCGGGGATCCCCAAATCAGCCCCAGCATTTT. The V gene is TRBV12-3 or TRBV12-4, the J gene TRBJ1-5; unclear D gene. The CDR3 is 15 residues long. With 3 bases removed from V and 4 bases from J, the gap between germline ends came to 13 bases.

This chain joins TRBV7-8 and TRBJ1-2, with 8 bases identical to TRBD1. The CDR3 covers 12 residues. The V gene's germline CDR1 is SGHVS and CDR2 FQNEAQ. V shed 10 bases, J shed 4 bases, and the junction held 5 bases outside the gene matches. The CDR3, as DNA: TGTGCCACTTTCGACAGGGGCTATGGCTACACCTTC. Translating it yields CATFDRGYGYTF.

The V call is TRBV29-1, the J call TRBJ1-1; D is ambiguous. The length of the CDR3 is 12 residues. V was trimmed by 7 bases and J by 3 bases, leaving 12 bases between them. Germline V gene lookup returns CDR1 SQVTM and CDR2 ANQGSEA. CDR3 coding DNA: TGCAGCGGGAATTCACCCGACACTGAAGCTTTCTTT. Its protein is CSGNSPDTEAFF.

This clonotype turned up a few times. This sequence joins TRBV3-1 and TRBJ2-5; 9 nucleotides agree with TRBD1. The CDR3 is 16 residues long. The germline V gene has CDR1 LGHDT and CDR2 YNNKEL (reference sequence). Trimming at V came to 3 bases and at J to 4 bases, leaving 9 bases not matched to a gene. The CDR3 here is CASSQLGTGTRETQYF. In DNA form, the CDR3 reads TGTGCCAGCAGCCAGCTCGGGACAGGGACGCGAGAGACCCAGTACTTC.